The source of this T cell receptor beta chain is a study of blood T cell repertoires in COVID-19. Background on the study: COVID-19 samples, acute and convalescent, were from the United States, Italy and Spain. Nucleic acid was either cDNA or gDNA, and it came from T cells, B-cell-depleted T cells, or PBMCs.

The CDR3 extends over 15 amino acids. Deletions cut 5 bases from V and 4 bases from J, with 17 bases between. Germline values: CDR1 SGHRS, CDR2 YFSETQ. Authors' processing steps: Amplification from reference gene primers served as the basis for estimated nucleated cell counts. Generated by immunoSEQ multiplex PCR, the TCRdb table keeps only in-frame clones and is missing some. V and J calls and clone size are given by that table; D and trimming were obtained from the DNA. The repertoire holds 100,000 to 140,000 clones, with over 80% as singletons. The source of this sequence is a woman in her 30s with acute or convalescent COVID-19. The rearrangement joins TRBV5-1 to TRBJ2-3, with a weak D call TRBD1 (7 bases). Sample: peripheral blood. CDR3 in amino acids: CASRPAGGSADTQYF. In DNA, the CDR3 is TGCGCCAGCAGGCCGGCAGGGGGGTCAGCAGATACGCAGTATTTT.